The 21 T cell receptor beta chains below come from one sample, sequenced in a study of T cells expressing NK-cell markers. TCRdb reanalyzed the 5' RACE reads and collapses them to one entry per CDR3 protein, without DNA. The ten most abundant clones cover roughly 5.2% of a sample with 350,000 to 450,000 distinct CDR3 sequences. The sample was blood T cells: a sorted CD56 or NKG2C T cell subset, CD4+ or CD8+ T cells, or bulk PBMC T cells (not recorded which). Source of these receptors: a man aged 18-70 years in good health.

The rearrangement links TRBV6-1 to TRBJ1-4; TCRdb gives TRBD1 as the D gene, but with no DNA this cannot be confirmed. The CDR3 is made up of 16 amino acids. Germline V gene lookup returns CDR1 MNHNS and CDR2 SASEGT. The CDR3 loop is CASSEALGKGAEKLFF.

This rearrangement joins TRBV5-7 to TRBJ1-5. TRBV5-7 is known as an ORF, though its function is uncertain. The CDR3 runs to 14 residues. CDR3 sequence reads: CASSLGKRHQPQHF.

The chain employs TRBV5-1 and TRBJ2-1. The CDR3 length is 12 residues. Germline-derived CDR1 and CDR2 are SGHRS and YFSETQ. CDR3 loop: CASSLEGNEQFF.

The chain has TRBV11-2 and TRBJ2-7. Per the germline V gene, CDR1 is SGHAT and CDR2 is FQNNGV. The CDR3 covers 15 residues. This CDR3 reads CASSLGLDAAYEQYF. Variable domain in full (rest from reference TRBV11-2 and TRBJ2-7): EAGVAQSPRYKIIEKRQSVAFWCNPISGHATLYWYQQILGQGPKLLIQFQNNGVVDDSQLPKDRFSAERLKGVDSTLKIQPAKLEDSAVYLCASSLGLDAAYEQYFGPGTRLTVT.

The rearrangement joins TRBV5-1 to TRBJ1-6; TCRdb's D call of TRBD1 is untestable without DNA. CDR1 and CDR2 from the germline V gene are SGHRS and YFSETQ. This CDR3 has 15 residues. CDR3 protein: CASSLSGTGVSALHF. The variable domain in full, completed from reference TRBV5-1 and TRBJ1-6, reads KAGVTQTPRYLIKTRGQQVTLSCSPISGHRSVSWYQQTPGQGLQFLFEYFSETQRNKGNFPGRFSGRQFSNSRSEMNVSTLELGDSALYLCASSLSGTGVSALHFGNGTRLTVT.

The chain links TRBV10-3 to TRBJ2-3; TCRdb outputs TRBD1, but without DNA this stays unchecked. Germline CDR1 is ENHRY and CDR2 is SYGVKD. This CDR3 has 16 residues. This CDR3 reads CAISEPGTGRRDTQYF.

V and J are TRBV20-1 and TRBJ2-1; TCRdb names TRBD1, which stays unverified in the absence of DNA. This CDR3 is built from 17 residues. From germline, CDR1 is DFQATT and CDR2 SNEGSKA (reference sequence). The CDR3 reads CSARDSSGGLQYNEQFF.

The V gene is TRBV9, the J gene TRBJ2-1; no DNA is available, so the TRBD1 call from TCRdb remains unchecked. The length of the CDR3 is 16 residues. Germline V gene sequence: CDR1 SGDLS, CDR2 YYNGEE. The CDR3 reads CASSVGDRGGYNEQFF.

The CDR3 loop is CASSPRQLSSYNEQFF. This sequence joins TRBV6-1 and TRBJ2-1; the D gene TCRdb calls, TRBD1, cannot be checked with no DNA. The CDR3 contains 16 residues. CDR1 and CDR2 from the germline V gene are MNHNS and SASEGT.

CDR3: CRPTSGDNEQFF. The chain links TRBV20-1 to TRBJ2-1; TCRdb picks TRBD2, but there is no DNA to check that call. This CDR3 is 12 amino acids long. CDR1 and CDR2 from the germline V gene are DFQATT and SNEGSKA (reference sequence).

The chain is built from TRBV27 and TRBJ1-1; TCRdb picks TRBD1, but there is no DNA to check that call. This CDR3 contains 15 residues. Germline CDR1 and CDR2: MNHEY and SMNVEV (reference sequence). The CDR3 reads CASNTDRGLNTEAFF.

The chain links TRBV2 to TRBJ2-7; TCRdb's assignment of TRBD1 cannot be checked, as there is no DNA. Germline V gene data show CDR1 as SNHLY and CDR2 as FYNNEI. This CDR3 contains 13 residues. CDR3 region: CASTLTNSYEQYF.

The CDR3 sequence is CASSREVPGSGELFF. This chain uses TRBV4-1 with TRBJ2-2; TCRdb picks TRBD1, but there is no DNA to check that call. This CDR3 contains 15 residues. Germline V lookup: CDR1 MGHRA, CDR2 YSYEKL.

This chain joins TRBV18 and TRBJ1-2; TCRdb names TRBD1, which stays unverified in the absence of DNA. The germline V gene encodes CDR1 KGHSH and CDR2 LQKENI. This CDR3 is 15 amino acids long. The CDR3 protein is CASSTTGTESYGYTF.

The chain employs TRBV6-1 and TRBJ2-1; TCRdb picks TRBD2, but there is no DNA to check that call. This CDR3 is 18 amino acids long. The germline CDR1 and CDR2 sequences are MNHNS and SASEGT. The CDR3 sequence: CASSGFSGRLAVYNEQFF.

CDR3 in amino acids: CASSYGGQGASSYEQYF. This chain uses TRBV6-5 with TRBJ2-7; TCRdb picks TRBD1, but there is no DNA to check that call. Per germline, CDR1 MNHEY and CDR2 SVGAGI. The CDR3 contains 17 residues.

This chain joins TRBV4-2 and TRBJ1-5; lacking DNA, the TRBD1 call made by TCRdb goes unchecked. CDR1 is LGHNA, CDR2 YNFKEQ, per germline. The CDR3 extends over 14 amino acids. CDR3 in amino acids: CASSLRTGNQPQHF.

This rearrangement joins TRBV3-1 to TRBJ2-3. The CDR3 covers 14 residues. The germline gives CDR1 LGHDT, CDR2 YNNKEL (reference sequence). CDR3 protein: CASSILSFTDTQYF.

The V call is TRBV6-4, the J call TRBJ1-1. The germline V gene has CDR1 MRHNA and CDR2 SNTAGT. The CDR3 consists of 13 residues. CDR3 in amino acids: CASSSEGNTEAFF.

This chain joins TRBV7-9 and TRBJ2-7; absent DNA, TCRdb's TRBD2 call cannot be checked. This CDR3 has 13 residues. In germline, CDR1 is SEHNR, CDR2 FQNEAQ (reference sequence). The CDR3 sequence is CASSLDGPFQQYF.

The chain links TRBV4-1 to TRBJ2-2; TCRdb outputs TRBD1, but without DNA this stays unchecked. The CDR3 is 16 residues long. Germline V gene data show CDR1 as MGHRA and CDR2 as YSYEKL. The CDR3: CASSQEGRADTGELFF.